The 16 T cell receptor delta chains reported below all come from one sample, sequenced in a study of gamma-delta T cells after stem cell transplantation. TCRdb called clones from the RT-PCR reads again using CATT. Of some 10,000 delta-chain clones in the sample, over 1% were seen once. Source material: gamma-delta T cells. The receptors derive from a human donor. It is not recorded whose cells these are; they may come from a transplant donor.

In this sample, this clone turned up a few times. TCRdb assigns this DNA the protein of a much larger clone, which departs from its translation at residue 3; this likely reflects a read error, and the protein shown comes from translating the DNA. V usage is TRDV2 and J usage is TRDJ1, with 13 bases identical to TRDD3. Germline-derived CDR1 and CDR2 are GEAIGNYY and EKD. The CDR3 length is 17 residues. The CDR3 bases are TGTGCCCGTGACCCCCTACTGGGGGATACGGGATCCGATAAACTCATCTTT. Its translation: CARDPLLGDTGSDKLIF.

This clone showed up just a few times. One base away lies a much larger clone, so this may be a sequencing read error. The sample holds other DNA sequences that translate to the same CDR3. The genes are TRDV2 and TRDJ1; 9 bases agree with TRDD3. The J segment lost 3 bases and the V segment lost 7 bases, leaving 11 bases of the junction unmatched. The CDR3 length is 15 residues. Germline-derived CDR1 and CDR2 are GEAIGNYY and EKD. The CDR3 loop reads CACDPLGDMSDKLIF. The DNA for the CDR3 is TGTGCCTGCGACCCATTGGGGGATATGTCCGATAAACTCATCTTT.

A few counts support this clone. This CDR3 is also generated by other DNA sequences in the sample. The chain combines TRDV2 with TRDJ1; TRDD3 matches at 8 bases. The CDR3 runs to 22 residues. V lost 0 bases and J lost 0; bases outside the gene matches: 23. Germline assignment: CDR1 GEAIGNYY and CDR2 EKD. Here the CDR3 DNA reads TGTGCCTGTGACACCGTCATTCCTGGTTACATACTGGGGGCGCATAACACCGATAAACTCATCTTT. Translated, it gives CACDTVIPGYILGAHNTDKLIF.

This clone was seen repeatedly, ten times or more. A far larger clone is a single base away, which makes a read error likely. The gene calls are TRDV2 and TRDJ1; TRDD3 matches at 9 bases. Germline assignment: CDR1 GEAIGNYY and CDR2 EKD. The CDR3 loop spans 17 amino acids. As DNA, the CDR3 is TGTGCCTGTGACACTTTTCCAACTGGGGGACACACCGATAAACCCATCTTT. This codes for CACDTFPTGGHTDKPIF.

A word on this clone: A far larger clone is off by one base, so a read error is likely. Other DNA sequences in the sample encode the same CDR3. This sequence joins TRDV2 and TRDJ1, with D hard to call. CDR3 length: 16 amino acids. Between the trimmed V and J ends, which lost 3 bases and 2 bases, there was a span of 18 bases. Germline CDR1 GEAIGNYY, CDR2 EKD. DNA of the CDR3: TGTGCCTGTGACCCTGTCGGGAACGGAGGAACCGATAAACTCATCTTT. Translated, it gives CACDPVGNGGTDKLIF.

The chain links TRDV2 to TRDJ1, with TRDD3 identical over 8 bases. Germline V lookup: CDR1 GEAIGNYY, CDR2 EKD. The CDR3 totals 16 residues. V gave up 3 bases and J gave up 0 bases; unmatched junction bases: 8. The CDR3 region has the DNA TGTGCCTGTGACCTTACTGGGGGCCCCGACACCGATAAACTCATCTTT. This sequence encodes CACDLTGGPDTDKLIF.

The sample holds many counts of this clone. A single base separates this from a much larger clone, so it may be a read error. CDR3 residues: CACDTVGDTAQYTDKFIF. Here the CDR3 DNA reads TGTGCCTGTGACACCGTGGGGGATACGGCCCAATACACCGATAAATTCATCTTT. This chain joins TRDV2 and TRDJ1; TRDD3 aligns across 11 bases. This CDR3 spans 18 amino acids. Germline assignment: CDR1 GEAIGNYY and CDR2 EKD.

This clone has more than one count but fewer than ten. A much larger clone lies one base from this, so it may be a read error. This sample also contains other DNA sequences that code for the same CDR3. The V gene is TRDV2, the J gene TRDJ1, with a tentative D call TRDD3 (5 bases). V was clipped by 3 bases and J by 4 bases, with 17 bases between them. The germline V gene encodes CDR1 GEAIGNYY and CDR2 EKD. The CDR3 has 15 residues. This CDR3 is CACDGILGERDKLIF. CDR3 nucleotides: TGTGCCTGTGACGGAATACTTGGGGAGCGCGATAAACTCATCTTT.

This clone was observed a handful of times. V usage is TRDV2 and J usage is TRDJ1; 8 bases map to TRDD3. The trim removed 3 bases at V and 0 bases at J, leaving 17 bases unmatched. The length of the CDR3 is 19 residues. The germline gives CDR1 GEAIGNYY, CDR2 EKD. CDR3 in amino acids: CACDAIGGLGARNTDKLIF. The CDR3 bases are TGTGCCTGTGACGCAATCGGTGGACTGGGGGCCCGAAACACCGATAAACTCATCTTT.

Comments on this clone: It differs at one base from a far larger clone, so likely a read error. The V call is TRDV2, the J call TRDJ1; 12 nucleotides agree with TRDD3. The germline V gene has CDR1 GEAIGNYY and CDR2 EKD. The CDR3 runs 21 residues. Trimming took 0 bases from V and 0 from J; bases not matched to a gene: 16. In nucleotides, the CDR3 is TGTGCCTGTGACACCGTGGGCTGGGGGATACGTGATCAGTATTACACCGATAAACTCATCTTT. Amino acid sequence: CACDTVGWGIRDQYYTDKLIF.

This clone was recorded a few times. V is TRDV2 and J is TRDJ1; 11 bases fit TRDD3. This CDR3 has 18 amino acids. Germline values: CDR1 GEAIGNYY, CDR2 EKD. V gave up 1 base and J gave up 0 bases; unmatched junction bases: 9. The CDR3 here is CACDTFPTGGYYTDKLIF. The CDR3 DNA reads as TGTGCCTGTGACACTTTTCCAACTGGGGGATATTACACCGATAAACTCATCTTT.

By proportion, this clone is medium-sized (0.01 to 0.1%). The sample holds other DNA sequences that translate to the same CDR3. This chain joins TRDV2 and TRDJ1; possibly TRDD2 for D (5 bases). V lost 1 base and J 0 bases, leaving 20 bases between the germline ends. Germline V gene data show CDR1 as GEAIGNYY and CDR2 as EKD. This CDR3 region has 18 residues. Here the CDR3 reads CACDTIGTPYPYTDKLIF. CDR3 nucleotide sequence: TGTGCCTGTGACACAATTGGGACACCCTACCCGTACACCGATAAACTCATCTTT.

As regards this clone: TCRdb's listed protein matches a much larger clone and diverges from this DNA's translation at residue 9, likely through a read error; the protein shown comes from the DNA. The chain employs TRDV2 and TRDJ1, with TRDD3 matching 8 bases. The CDR3 sequence is 15 residues long. Germline lookup yields CDR1 GEAIGNYY and CDR2 EKD. Unmatched junction bases numbered 6, after V lost 4 bases and J lost 0 bases. In nucleotides, the CDR3 is TGTGCCTGTGAGCCCCTGGGGGAGCACACCGATAAACTCATCTTT. This codes for CACEPLGEHTDKLIF.

This clone is medium-sized (0.01 to 0.1%) in the sample. This sample includes further DNA sequences coding for the same CDR3. This sequence joins TRDV2 and TRDJ1, with D hard to call. This CDR3 contains 15 residues. Looked up from germline, CDR1 is GEAIGNYY and CDR2 is EKD. V was clipped by 1 base and J by 2 bases, with 13 bases between them. This CDR3 is CACDTAPGRTDKLIF. CDR3 in DNA: TGTGCCTGTGACACGGCCCCGGGGCGGACCGATAAACTCATCTTT.

This clone has just a few counts. A much larger clone differs from this one at a single base, so this may be a read error. The V and J genes are TRDV2 and TRDJ1; 8 bases fit TRDD3. The V gene's germline CDR1 is GEAIGNYY and CDR2 EKD. This CDR3 contains 17 residues. V gave up 3 bases and J gave up 0 bases; unmatched junction bases: 11. The CDR3 is CACDAMGDHGYTDKLIF. CDR3 DNA: TGTGCCTGTGACGCGATGGGGGATCACGGATACACCGATAAACTCATCTTT.

The sample holds many counts of this clone. The J gene is TRDJ3, the V gene TRDV1, with TRDD3 matching over 12 bases. The CDR3 has 19 residues. Germline V gene sequence: CDR1 TSWWSYY, CDR2 QGS. J lost 12 bases, V lost 3 bases, and 15 bases had no gene match. The CDR3 spells CALGDQPGGYGGKHRQMFF. CDR3 nucleotide sequence: TGTGCTCTTGGGGACCAACCTGGGGGATACGGGGGCAAACACCGACAGATGTTTTTC.